Presented here are 22 T cell receptor beta chains from one specimen sequenced in a study of blood T cell repertoires in COVID-19. Method: immunoSEQ multiplex PCR; TCRdb's copy keeps in-frame clones and lacks some. Here the sample spans some 290,000 clones, 86% being singletons. The sample was peripheral blood. The receptors were gathered from a woman aged 25 to 39 with COVID-19, enrolled during active disease.

The chain joins TRBV7-6 to TRBJ1-1; 7 bases agree with TRBD1. Germline values: CDR1 SGHVS, CDR2 FNYEAQ. The trim removed 1 base at V and 6 bases at J, leaving 8 bases unmatched. The CDR3 consists of 15 residues. The CDR3 bases are TGTGCCAGCAGCTTAGGGGCCAGGGGGGCCGCTGAAGCTTTCTTT. It codes for CASSLGARGAAEAFF.

This chain uses TRBV6-5 with TRBJ1-6; the D gene is possibly TRBD1 (6 bases). The CDR3 length is 13 residues. Trimming left V 6 bases short and J 6 bases short, with 9 bases between. Germline V lookup: CDR1 MNHEY, CDR2 SVGAGI. The CDR3 here is CASRIGGNSPLHF. The DNA for the CDR3 is TGTGCCAGCAGGATAGGGGGTAATTCACCCCTCCACTTT.

This clone was detected only a few times. The chain combines TRBV18 with TRBJ1-6; TRBD1 might be the D (6 bases). The germline V and J ends were trimmed by 3 bases and 10 bases, with 10 bases remaining between them. From germline, CDR1 is KGHSH and CDR2 LQKENI. This CDR3 contains 13 residues. The CDR3 reads CASSPYRDSPLHF. The CDR3 DNA is TGTGCCAGCTCACCCTACAGGGACTCACCCCTCCACTTT.

The J gene is TRBJ1-2, the V gene TRBV7-9; 10 bases agree with TRBD1. This CDR3 is 16 amino acids long. The trim removed 6 bases at V and 0 bases at J, leaving 7 bases unmatched. The germline CDR1 and CDR2 sequences are SEHNR and FQNEAQ (reference sequence). The CDR3 region has the DNA TGTGCCAGCAGACCCCGGGACAGGGGTTCTAACTATGGCTACACCTTC. Protein sequence: CASRPRDRGSNYGYTF. The full variable domain, its missing parts supplied by reference TRBV7-9 and TRBJ1-2, is DTGVSQNPRHKITKRGQNVTFRCDPISEHNRLYWYRQTLGQGPEFLTYFQNEAQLEKSRLLSDRFSAERPKGSFSTLEIQRTEQGDSAMYLCASRPRDRGSNYGYTFGSGTRLTVV.

J is TRBJ2-2 and V is TRBV7-9, with TRBD2 as a possible D gene (5 bases). Germline V lookup: CDR1 SEHNR, CDR2 FQNEAQ (reference sequence). CDR3 length equals 16 residues. Trimming stripped 5 bases from V and 0 bases from J, with 13 bases between. The DNA of the CDR3 is TGTGCCAGCAGCGCCGACGACTATACGAACACCGGGGAGCTGTTTTTT. Protein sequence: CASSADDYTNTGELFF.

This chain links TRBV7-8 with TRBJ2-3; D may be TRBD2 (5 bases). This CDR3 contains 15 residues. Germline lookup yields CDR1 SGHVS and CDR2 FQNEAQ. V was cut by 4 bases and J by 0 bases, with 11 bases left in between. In DNA, the CDR3 is TGTGCCAGCAGCTCCCTAGCACCAAGCACAGATACGCAGTATTTT. Translating gives CASSSLAPSTDTQYF.

The chain carries TRBV24-1 and TRBJ2-1; 7 nucleotides agree with TRBD2. The ends lost 6 bases at V and 4 bases at J; junction bases unmatched: 5. The CDR3 length is 14 residues. Per the germline V gene, CDR1 is KGHDR and CDR2 is SFDVKD. The CDR3 loop is CATSLGGGYNEQFF. The CDR3 DNA reads TGTGCCACCAGTCTGGGCGGGGGTTACAATGAGCAGTTCTTC.

This clone was found a few times. The chain employs TRBV6-5 and TRBJ2-2, with 8 nucleotides matching TRBD2. The CDR3 extends over 13 amino acids. CDR1 is MNHEY and CDR2 is SVGAGI in the germline V gene. The junction had 5 bases not matched to a gene; V was cut back by 8 bases and J by 6 bases. DNA for the CDR3: TGTGCCAGCCGGCGGGGGGTCCCCGGGGAGCTGTTTTTT. This encodes CASRRGVPGELFF.

The V gene is TRBV3-1 (or the pseudogene TRBV3-2), the J gene TRBJ2-1; D gene ambiguous. Germline V gene lookup returns CDR1 LGHDT and CDR2 YNNKEL (reference sequence). The CDR3 has 15 amino acids. Between the trimmed V and J ends, which lost 1 base and 6 bases, there was a span of 13 bases. The CDR3 bases are TGTGCCAGCAGCCAAGGGTGGGCCGCCTTCAATGAGCAGTTCTTC. Translated, it gives CASSQGWAAFNEQFF.

This chain joins TRBV29-1 and TRBJ2-2, with D unclear. This CDR3 is 11 amino acids long. The V gene's germline CDR1 is SQVTM and CDR2 ANQGSEA. The V gene lost 3 bases and the J gene lost 8 bases, with 7 bases spanning the gap. The CDR3 DNA sequence: TGCAGCGTTGACTTGAGTGGGGAGCTGTTTTTT. This sequence encodes CSVDLSGELFF.

The gene calls are TRBV19 and TRBJ2-7; TRBD1 matches 7 bases. V dropped 4 bases and J dropped 3; count of bases not matched to a gene: 3. CDR3 length: 13 amino acids. Per the germline V gene, CDR1 is LNHDA and CDR2 is SQIVND (reference sequence). The CDR3 is CASSRDSYYEQYF. As DNA, the CDR3 is TGTGCCAGTAGTAGGGACAGCTACTACGAGCAGTACTTC.

CDR3 nucleotide sequence: TGTGCCAGCAGCTCTAGAGGCATGAGCGTGAACACTGAAGCTTTCTTT. It translates to CASSSRGMSVNTEAFF. The chain carries TRBV7-8 and TRBJ1-1; D call uncertain. The CDR3 runs to 16 residues. CDR1 and CDR2 (germline): SGHVS, FQNEAQ. Trimming stripped 4 bases from V and 0 bases from J, with 15 bases between.

The J gene is TRBJ2-6, the V gene TRBV6-4; unclear D gene. CDR1 MRHNA and CDR2 SNTAGT come from the germline V gene. This CDR3 comprises 14 residues. Trimming removed 8 bases at V and 2 bases at J, with 10 bases between. The CDR3 loop is CASGPEAGANVLTF. The DNA of the CDR3 is TGTGCCAGCGGGCCCGAAGCTGGGGCCAACGTCCTGACTTTC.

This rearrangement joins TRBV9 to TRBJ1-6; 8 positions agree with TRBD1. The CDR3 length is 15 residues. Unmatched junction bases numbered 4, after V lost 1 base and J lost 7 bases. Germline V CDR1 and CDR2: SGDLS, YYNGEE. CDR3 DNA: TGTGCCAGCAGCGTAAGGACAGGGAGAAATTCACCCCTCCACTTT. It encodes CASSVRTGRNSPLHF.

The chain employs TRBV5-1 and TRBJ1-6, with D possibly being TRBD1 (5 bases). The V gene lost 0 bases and the J gene lost 9 bases, with 13 bases spanning the gap. The germline V gene has CDR1 SGHRS and CDR2 YFSETQ. The CDR3 runs 15 residues. In DNA, the CDR3 is TGCGCCAGCAGCTTGGCAGGGAACGGTGGTTCACCCCTCCACTTT. Translated: CASSLAGNGGSPLHF.

V is TRBV2 and J is TRBJ1-1; the match to TRBD1 covers 9 bases. The germline CDR1 and CDR2 sequences are SNHLY and FYNNEI. After removal of 4 bases from V and 2 bases from J, the junction contained 5 bases not matched to a gene. CDR3 size: 15 residues. CDR3 protein: CASSVGQGLNTEAFF. The CDR3, as DNA: TGTGCCAGCAGTGTGGGACAGGGATTAAACACTGAAGCTTTCTTT.

V usage is TRBV20-1 and J usage is TRBJ2-7, with 9 bases identical to TRBD1. The CDR3 sequence is 14 residues long. Trimming at V came to 5 bases and at J to 7 bases, leaving 12 bases not matched to a gene. Per the germline V gene, CDR1 is DFQATT and CDR2 is SNEGSKA (reference sequence). CDR3 DNA: TGCAGTGCTCGTGGACAGGGGCGCTCCCAGGAGCAGTACTTC. Protein product: CSARGQGRSQEQYF.

The V and J genes are TRBV5-4 and TRBJ2-1, with 8 bases aligning to TRBD2. CDR1 and CDR2 (germline): SGHNT, YYREEE (reference sequence). V lost 5 bases and J lost 7; bases outside the gene matches: 5. CDR3 length: 13 residues. The DNA for the CDR3 is TGTGCCAGCAGAGGCGGGGGGTTGAATGAGCAGTTCTTC. Protein: CASRGGGLNEQFF.

The chain recombines TRBV5-1 with TRBJ1-6; 11 positions agree with TRBD1. Germline CDR1 and CDR2: SGHRS and YFSETQ. Trimming cost V 7 bases and J 8 bases; bases outside gene matches: 8. The CDR3 covers 15 residues. The CDR3 protein is CASAPGTGGYSPLHF. In DNA, the CDR3 is TGCGCCAGCGCTCCAGGGACAGGGGGTTATTCACCCCTCCACTTT.

The V and J genes are TRBV6-5 and TRBJ1-2; D is unresolved. Trimming took 0 bases from V and 8 from J, leaving 19 bases between them. Germline V gene lookup returns CDR1 MNHEY and CDR2 SVGAGI. The length of the CDR3 is 16 residues. CDR3 residues: CASSYSFIRAGVGYTF. DNA of the CDR3: TGTGCCAGCAGTTACTCGTTCATTCGGGCGGGTGTAGGCTACACCTTC.

The chain links TRBV7-8 to TRBJ1-2; 7 bases are a match to TRBD1. Per the germline V gene, CDR1 is SGHVS and CDR2 is FQNEAQ. CDR3 length: 12 residues. J gave up 10 bases and V 4 bases, and 6 bases lay outside the gene matches. The CDR3 DNA reads as TGTGCCAGCAGCTCCCAGGACAGGCTCTACACCTTC. It encodes CASSSQDRLYTF.

The gene calls are TRBV13 and TRBJ1-2, with 7 bases that match TRBD1. This CDR3 has 12 amino acids. The V and J ends lost 4 bases and 8 bases, in that order; junction bases with no gene match: 4. The germline CDR1 and CDR2 sequences are PRHDT and FYEKMQ (reference sequence). The CDR3 coding sequence is TGTGCCAGCAGCTCCCAGGGGGGCGGCTACACCTTC. Its translation: CASSSQGGGYTF.